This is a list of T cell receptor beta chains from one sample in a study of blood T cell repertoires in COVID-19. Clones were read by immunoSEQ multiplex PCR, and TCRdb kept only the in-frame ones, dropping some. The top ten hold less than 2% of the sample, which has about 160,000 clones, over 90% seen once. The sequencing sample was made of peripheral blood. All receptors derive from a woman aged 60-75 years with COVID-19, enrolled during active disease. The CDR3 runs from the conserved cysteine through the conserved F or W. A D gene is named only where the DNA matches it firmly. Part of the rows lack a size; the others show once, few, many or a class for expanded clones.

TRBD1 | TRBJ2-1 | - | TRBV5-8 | CASSLLIRTGSGNEQFF | TGTGCCAGCAGCTTGCTAATCCGGACAGGGAGCGGCAATGAGCAGTTCTTC
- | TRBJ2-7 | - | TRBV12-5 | CASAHGQRPPYEQYF | TGTGCTAGTGCTCACGGACAGAGGCCTCCCTACGAGCAGTACTTC
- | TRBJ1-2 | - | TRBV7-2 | CASSLSGASYGYTF | TGTGCCAGCAGCTTATCAGGGGCTTCCTATGGCTACACCTTC
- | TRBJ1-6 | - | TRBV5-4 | CASSLDGSLRSPLHF | TGTGCCAGCAGCCTGGACGGTTCTCTGAGGTCACCCCTCCACTTT
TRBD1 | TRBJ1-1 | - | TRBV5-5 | CASSLMDRATEAFF | TGTGCCAGCAGCTTGATGGACAGGGCCACTGAAGCTTTCTTT
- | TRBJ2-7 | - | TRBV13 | CASSLGQGAYEQYF | TGTGCCAGCAGCTTAGGGCAGGGTGCCTACGAGCAGTACTTC
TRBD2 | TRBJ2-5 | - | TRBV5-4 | CASSLRGGQWETQYF | TGTGCCAGCAGCTTGCGCGGGGGGCAATGGGAGACCCAGTACTTC
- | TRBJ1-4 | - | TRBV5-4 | CASSRGYGEKLFF | TGTGCCAGCAGCAGGGGGTATGGAGAAAAACTGTTTTTT
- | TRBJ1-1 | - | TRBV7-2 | CASRYRADTEAFF | TGTGCCAGCAGGTACAGAGCCGACACTGAAGCTTTCTTT
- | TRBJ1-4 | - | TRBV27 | CASSLNSDSSTNEKLFF | TGTGCCAGCAGTCTCAATTCGGACAGCTCAACTAATGAAAAACTGTTTTTT
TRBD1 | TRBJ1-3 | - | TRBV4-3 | CASSQDRVAGNTIYF | TGCGCCAGCAGCCAGGACAGGGTGGCTGGAAACACCATATATTTT
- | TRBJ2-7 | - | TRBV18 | CASSPGVGRAGYEQYF | TGTGCCAGCTCGCCGGGCGTAGGTAGGGCGGGCTACGAGCAGTACTTC
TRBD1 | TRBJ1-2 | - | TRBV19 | CASSPHQRQGANYGYTF | TGTGCCAGTAGTCCCCACCAGCGACAGGGAGCCAACTATGGCTACACCTTC
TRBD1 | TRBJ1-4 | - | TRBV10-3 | CAISELGQGDEKLFF | TGTGCCATCAGTGAGTTGGGACAGGGTGATGAAAAACTGTTTTTT
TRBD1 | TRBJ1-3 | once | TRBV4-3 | CASSLTGSVGNTIYF | TGCGCCAGCAGTCTGACAGGGTCGGTTGGAAACACCATATATTTT
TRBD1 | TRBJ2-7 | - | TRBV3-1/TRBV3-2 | CASSQRTGGTYEQYF | TGTGCCAGCAGCCAGAGGACAGGGGGAACCTACGAGCAGTACTTC
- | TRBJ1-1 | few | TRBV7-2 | CASSRTALGEEAFF | TGTGCCAGCAGCCGGACTGCCCTTGGGGAGGAAGCTTTCTTT
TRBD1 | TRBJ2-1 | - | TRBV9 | CASSVGTGVWEQFF | TGTGCCAGCAGCGTCGGGACAGGGGTTTGGGAGCAGTTCTTC
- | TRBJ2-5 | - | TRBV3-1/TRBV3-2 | CASSQDPLTQYF | TGTGCCAGCAGCCAAGATCCTTTGACCCAGTACTTC
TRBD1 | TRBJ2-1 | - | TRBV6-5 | CATLPPGTGLNEQFF | TGTGCCACTTTACCACCCGGGACAGGCCTCAATGAGCAGTTCTTC
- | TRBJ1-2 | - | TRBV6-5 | CASSYSGGLGDGYTF | TGTGCCAGCAGTTATAGTGGAGGGCTAGGGGATGGCTACACCTTC
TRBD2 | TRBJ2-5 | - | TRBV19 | CASSISRLAGEQETQYF | TGTGCCAGTAGTATCTCCCGACTAGCGGGGGAGCAAGAGACCCAGTACTTC
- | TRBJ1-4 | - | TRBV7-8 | CASSLFPGGATNEKLFF | TGTGCCAGCAGCTTATTCCCGGGGGGTGCAACTAATGAAAAACTGTTTTTT
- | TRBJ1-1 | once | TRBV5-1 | CASSVEGRLGTEAFF | TGCGCCAGCAGCGTGGAGGGGAGGTTGGGGACTGAAGCTTTCTTT
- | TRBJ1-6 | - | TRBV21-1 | CASSSCGWGSRRPIRVRLRSPLHF | TGTGCCAGCAGCTCCTGCGGCTGGGGAAGCAGGAGGCCCATACGAGTGAGGCTACGTTCACCCCTCCACTTT
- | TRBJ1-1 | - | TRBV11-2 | CASSLGGAANTEAFF | TGTGCCAGCAGCTTAGGTGGGGCAGCGAACACTGAAGCTTTCTTT
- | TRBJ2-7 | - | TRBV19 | CASSYGGLDNEQYF | TGTGCCAGTAGTTACGGAGGGCTTGATAACGAGCAGTACTTC
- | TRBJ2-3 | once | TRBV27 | CASRTYTDTQYF | TGTGCCAGCAGGACATACACAGATACGCAGTATTTT
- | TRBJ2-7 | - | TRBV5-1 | CASSLVGAPDVEQYF | TGCGCCAGCAGCTTGGTAGGAGCTCCCGATGTCGAGCAGTACTTC
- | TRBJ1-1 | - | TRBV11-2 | CASRSSSGHMNTEAFF | TGTGCCAGCAGGAGTTCATCGGGACACATGAACACTGAAGCTTTCTTT
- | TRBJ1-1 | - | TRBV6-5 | CASSLHGFGTEAFF | TGTGCCAGCAGCTTGCACGGGTTCGGGACTGAAGCTTTCTTT
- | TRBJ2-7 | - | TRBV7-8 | CASTPDSFYRMYF | TGTGCCAGCACCCCCGACAGTTTCTATCGGATGTACTTC
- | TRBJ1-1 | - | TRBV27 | CASSLDPLGSNTEAFF | TGTGCCAGCAGTTTAGACCCCCTTGGGAGCAACACTGAAGCTTTCTTT
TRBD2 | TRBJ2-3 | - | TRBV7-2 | CASTRTSRSTDTQYF | TGTGCCAGCACCCGGACTAGCCGGAGCACAGATACGCAGTATTTT
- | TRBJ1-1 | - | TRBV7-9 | CASSAGGRTEAFF | TGTGCCAGCAGCGCGGGGGGAAGAACTGAAGCTTTCTTT
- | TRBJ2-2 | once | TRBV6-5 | CASSSRGSTGELFF | TGTGCCAGCAGTTCACGGGGGAGCACCGGGGAGCTGTTTTTT
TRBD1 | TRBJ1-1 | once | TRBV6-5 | CASSTPQGTEAFF | TGTGCCAGCAGTACCCCACAGGGGACTGAAGCTTTCTTT
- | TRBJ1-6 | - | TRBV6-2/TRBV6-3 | CASSYMLGSGRHF | TGTGCCAGCAGTTACATGCTTGGCAGCGGAAGGCACTTT
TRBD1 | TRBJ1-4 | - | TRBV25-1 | CASSETGPANEKLFF | TGTGCCAGCAGTGAGACAGGGCCAGCTAATGAAAAACTGTTTTTT
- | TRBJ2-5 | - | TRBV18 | CASSPVSAVKETQYF | TGTGCCAGCTCACCAGTCAGCGCGGTAAAAGAGACCCAGTACTTC
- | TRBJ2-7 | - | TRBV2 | CASSEGGYEQYF | TGTGCCAGCAGTGAAGGCGGCTACGAGCAGTACTTC
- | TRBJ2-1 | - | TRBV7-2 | CASSSKRGPAYNEQFF | TGTGCCAGCAGCTCGAAAAGAGGCCCGGCGTACAATGAGCAGTTCTTC
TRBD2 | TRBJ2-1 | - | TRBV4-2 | CASSQRAGLAGVEQFF | TGTGCCAGCAGCCAGAGGGCTGGACTAGCGGGGGTTGAGCAGTTCTTC